The source of this TCR beta chain is a study of blood T cell repertoires in COVID-19 (dated by TCRdb to about 2020). Study-wide context: Collaborator samples came from the United States, Italy and Spain and covered acute and convalescent phases of COVID-19. The material from the prospective study consisted of cDNA or gDNA derived from T cells, B-cell-depleted T cells, or PBMCs. Subjects who had been exposed to COVID-19, were actively infected with it, or had recovered from it provided the deeply sampled blood TCRbeta repertoires that made up the dataset. The repertoires were made available in a free public database intended to serve as a resource for research on the immune response to SARS-CoV-2. Samples were obtained from the ongoing ImmuneRACE study (first 160 participants) and from 1,200 or so subjects provided by 6 global collaborators. Nearly every sample came with metadata listing a de-identified subject ID, COVID-19 status, age in years and sex. Where HLA class I and class II types were available, the types were taken from metadata supplied by the sample provider, not from assay-based typing.

Broad study findings and their caveats: How much clinical and demographic metadata was included differed by source and by participant, and the metadata was provided uncurated.

One collaborating source in Seattle enrolled patients during active infection and followed them longitudinally through the course of disease. Whole blood was collected in K2EDTA tubes by collaborating institutions according to the institutions' own protocols. Collaborator samples were shipped for TCRbeta analysis as frozen whole blood, isolated PBMCs, or DNA extracted from either sample type. TCRbeta CDR3 regions were amplified from genomic DNA by means of the immunoSEQ Assay, a bias-controlled multiplex PCR. Per the source publication's procedure: Nucleated cell counts per sample were estimated from amplification of reference gene primers within the assay. To quantify the absolute abundance of each unique TCRbeta CDR3 rearrangement, sequence reads were collapsed and filtered. For each sample, productive Simpson clonality was calculated by taking the square root of Simpson's diversity index across productive rearrangements. Imported from immuneACCESS, the table was reduced by TCRdb to in-frame sequences with V and J called. These copies leave out some clones; in studies compared against another copy, an unresolved V gene accounts for under half, and the cause of the remainder is not known. That table furnishes V, J and clone size, whereas the DNA furnished D and trimming. This sample comprises some 220,000 clones, about 82% of them detected only once. In total, the top ten clones hold roughly 4.6% of the sample.

Comments on this clone: No antigen is known for it. Per-nucleotide qualities are absent, and no much larger clonotype sits a single base away.

CDR1 MNHEY and CDR2 SMNVEV are derived from the germline V gene (reference sequence). Its CDR3 holds 13 amino acids, cysteine through phenylalanine. The DNA shown is the 39-base CDR3, in frame from base 1. The chain is encoded by TRBV27 joined to TRBJ2-7; a confident D gene designation cannot be given. The clonotype was recovered from a man aged 45 to 65 with COVID-19, enrolled during active disease. The source material was peripheral blood. DNA sequence: TGTGCGACCGACTGGGTGGCCTACTACGAGCAGTACTTC. It specifies CATDWVAYYEQYF.